This T cell receptor (beta chain) was recorded in a study of vaccination and CD4 T cells after COVID-19. At the level of the study: Overlapping peptides of the spike proteins of SARS-CoV-2, HCoV-NL63, HCoV-OC43 and HCoV-229E were used for cell stimulation.

CD4+ T cells that had been cultured provided DNA sequenced with the Oncomine TCR Beta short-read assay. Genomic DNA was drawn out of CD4+ T cells grown in culture. TCRdb fed the PCR reads into MiXCR, producing one record per CDR3 protein. Here the sample spans about 12,000 distinct CDR3 sequences, around three quarters being singletons. Concerning this clonotype: What it binds is unknown.

Stated treatment: approximately 9-day PBMC culture with coronavirus spike peptide pools or control peptides (ViraFEST assay). TCR sequencing followed the expansion of antigen-specific T cells with peptide pools in ViraFEST. The CDR3 loop spans 16 amino acids. Trimming shortened V by 5 bases and J by 6 bases, and 22 bases separated the two germline ends. From germline, CDR1 is MNHNS and CDR2 SASEGT. This clonotype originated in a human donor who had recovered from COVID-19. The chain links TRBV6-1 to TRBJ1-2, with D possibly TRBD1 on 5 matching bases. Sequences were obtained from CD4+ T cells from blood, cultured in vitro. The CDR3 DNA is TGTGCCAGCAGTCCTCTCGGGGGACCCGGTGGGAATGGCTACACCTTC. Translating gives CASSPLGGPGGNGYTF.